This TCR beta chain was captured in a study of breast tumors, draining lymph nodes, adjacent tissues. Points from the study as a whole: Compared with lymph nodes, tumors were less diverse; compared with nontumor tissue, more.

Breast cancer patients provided tissue from their axillary draining lymph nodes. Germline loops: CDR1 SGDLS, CDR2 YYNGEE. The CDR3 numbers 14 amino acids, ends counted. This clonotype was detected only once. Its specificity is not known. Because it lacks the conserved phenylalanine or tryptophan at the end, this CDR3 is likely a read error. The limits of the CDR3 on the DNA are not certain, so only TCRdb's listed CDR3 is given. In TCRdb, the multiplex PCR reads were re-called with MiXCR into one record per CDR3 protein. The sample has 140,000 to 150,000 distinct CDR3 sequences; approximately 29% are singletons.

The chain uses TRBV9 and TRBJ2-1. This TCR was sampled from a female donor with breast cancer. Some clones in this sample may be carry-over from other donors' samples. The sample consisted of axillary lymph node tissue. CDR3 sequence reads: CASSGGNSYNEQCV.